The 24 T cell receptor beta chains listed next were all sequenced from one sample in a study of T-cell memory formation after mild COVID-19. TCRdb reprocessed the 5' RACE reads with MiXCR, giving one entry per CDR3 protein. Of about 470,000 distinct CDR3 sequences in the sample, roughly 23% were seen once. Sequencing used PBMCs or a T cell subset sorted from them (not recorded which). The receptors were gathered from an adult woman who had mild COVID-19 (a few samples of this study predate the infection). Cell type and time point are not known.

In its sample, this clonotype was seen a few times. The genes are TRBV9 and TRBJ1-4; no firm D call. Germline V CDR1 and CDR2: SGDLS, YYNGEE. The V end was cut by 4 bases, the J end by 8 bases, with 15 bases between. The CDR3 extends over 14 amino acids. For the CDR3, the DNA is TGTGCCAGCAGCCCTGAGAGTGGGCGCGAAAAACTGTTTTTT. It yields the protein CASSPESGREKLFF.

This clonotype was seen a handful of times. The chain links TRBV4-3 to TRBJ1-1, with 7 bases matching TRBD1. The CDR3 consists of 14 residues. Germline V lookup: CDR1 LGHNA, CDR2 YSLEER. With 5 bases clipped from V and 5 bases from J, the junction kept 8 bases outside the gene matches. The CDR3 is CASSYRGTGTEAFF. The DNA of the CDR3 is TGCGCCAGCAGCTACAGGGGTACTGGGACTGAAGCTTTCTTT.

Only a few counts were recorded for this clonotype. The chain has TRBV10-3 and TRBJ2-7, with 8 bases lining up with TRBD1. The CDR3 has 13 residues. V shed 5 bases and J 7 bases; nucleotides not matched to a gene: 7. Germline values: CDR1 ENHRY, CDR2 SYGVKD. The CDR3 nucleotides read TGTGCCATCAGTACGAGGACAGGGCCTGAGCAGTACTTC. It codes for CAISTRTGPEQYF.

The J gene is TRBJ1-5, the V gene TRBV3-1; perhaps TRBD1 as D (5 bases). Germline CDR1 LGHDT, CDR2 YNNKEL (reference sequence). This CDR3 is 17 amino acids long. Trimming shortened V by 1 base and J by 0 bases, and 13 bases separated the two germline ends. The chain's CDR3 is CASSQVGRRISNQPQHF. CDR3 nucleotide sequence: TGTGCCAGCAGCCAAGTGGGACGGAGAATTAGCAATCAGCCCCAGCATTTT.

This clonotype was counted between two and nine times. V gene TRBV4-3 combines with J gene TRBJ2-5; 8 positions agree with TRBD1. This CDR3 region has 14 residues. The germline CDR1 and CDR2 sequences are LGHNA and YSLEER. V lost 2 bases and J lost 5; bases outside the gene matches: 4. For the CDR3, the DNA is TGCGCCAGCAGCCAACAGGGGGCGAGGGAGACCCAGTACTTC. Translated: CASSQQGARETQYF.

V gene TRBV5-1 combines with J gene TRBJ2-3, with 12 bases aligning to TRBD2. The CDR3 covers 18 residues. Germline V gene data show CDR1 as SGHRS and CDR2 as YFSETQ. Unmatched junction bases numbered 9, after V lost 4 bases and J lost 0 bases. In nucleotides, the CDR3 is TGCGCCAGCAGCACGGGACTAGCGGGCCCCATTAGCACAGATACGCAGTATTTT. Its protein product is CASSTGLAGPISTDTQYF.

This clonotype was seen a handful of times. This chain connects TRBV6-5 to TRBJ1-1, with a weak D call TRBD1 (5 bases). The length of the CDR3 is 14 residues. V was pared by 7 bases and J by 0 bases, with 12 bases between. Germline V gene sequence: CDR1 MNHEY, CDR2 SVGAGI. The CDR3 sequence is CASKPRGLNTEAFF. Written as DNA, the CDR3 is TGTGCCAGCAAACCACGGGGGTTGAACACTGAAGCTTTCTTT.

The CDR3 DNA is TGCAGTGCTAGACGCTACCCGGGACAGGGGAATGAGCAGTTCTTC. As protein: CSARRYPGQGNEQFF. The chain is built from TRBV20-1 and TRBJ2-1, with 10 bases matching TRBD1. Trimming at V came to 2 bases and at J to 7 bases, leaving 8 bases not matched to a gene. The CDR3 spans 15 residues. Germline CDR1 and CDR2: DFQATT and SNEGSKA (reference sequence).

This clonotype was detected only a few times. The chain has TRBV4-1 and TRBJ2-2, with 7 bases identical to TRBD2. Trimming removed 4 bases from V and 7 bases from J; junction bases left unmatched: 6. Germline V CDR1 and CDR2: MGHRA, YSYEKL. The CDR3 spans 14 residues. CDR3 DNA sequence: TGCGCCAGCAGCCCATGGGAGGGAGGCGGGGAGCTGTTTTTT. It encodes CASSPWEGGGELFF.

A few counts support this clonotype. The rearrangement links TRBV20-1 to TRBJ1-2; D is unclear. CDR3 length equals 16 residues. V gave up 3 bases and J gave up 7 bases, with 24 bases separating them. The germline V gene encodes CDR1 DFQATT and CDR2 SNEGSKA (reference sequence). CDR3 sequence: CSASSRTSGRGTGYTF. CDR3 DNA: TGCAGTGCTAGTTCCCGAACCTCAGGCCGCGGTACTGGCTACACCTTC.

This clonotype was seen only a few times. Written as DNA, the CDR3 is TGTGCCAGCACCCCTGGGCCAGGGAGAGGCAATGAGCAGTTCTTC. Protein product: CASTPGPGRGNEQFF. V gene TRBV7-9 combines with J gene TRBJ2-1; D tentatively reads TRBD1 or TRBD2 (5 bases each). Germline CDR1 SEHNR, CDR2 FQNEAQ (reference sequence). Trimming removed 7 bases from V and 6 bases from J, with 19 bases in between. This CDR3 contains 15 residues.

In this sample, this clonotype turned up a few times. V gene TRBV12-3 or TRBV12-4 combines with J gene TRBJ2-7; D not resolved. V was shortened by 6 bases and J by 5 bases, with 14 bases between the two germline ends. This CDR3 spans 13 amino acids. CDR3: CASRPNGPHEQYF. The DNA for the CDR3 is TGTGCCAGCAGGCCAAATGGTCCCCACGAGCAGTACTTC.

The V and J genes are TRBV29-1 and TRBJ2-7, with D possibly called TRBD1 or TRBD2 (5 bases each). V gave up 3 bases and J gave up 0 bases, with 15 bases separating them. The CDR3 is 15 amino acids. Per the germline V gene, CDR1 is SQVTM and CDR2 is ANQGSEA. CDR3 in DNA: TGCAGCGTTGAGGTAACCGGGACGCGCTCCTACGAGCAGTACTTC. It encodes CSVEVTGTRSYEQYF.

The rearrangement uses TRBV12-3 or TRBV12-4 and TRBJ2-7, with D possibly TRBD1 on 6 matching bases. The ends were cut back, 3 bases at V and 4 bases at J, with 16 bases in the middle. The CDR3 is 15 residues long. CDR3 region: CASSFEARGGYEQYF. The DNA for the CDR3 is TGTGCCAGCAGTTTTGAGGCCAGGGGCGGGTACGAGCAGTACTTC.

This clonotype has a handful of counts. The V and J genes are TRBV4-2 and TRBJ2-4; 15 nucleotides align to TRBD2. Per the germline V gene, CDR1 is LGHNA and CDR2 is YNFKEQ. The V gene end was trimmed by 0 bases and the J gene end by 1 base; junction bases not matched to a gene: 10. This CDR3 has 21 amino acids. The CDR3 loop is CASSQDPGLAGGPFAKNIQYF. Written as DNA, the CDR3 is TGTGCCAGCAGCCAAGACCCGGGACTAGCGGGAGGTCCCTTTGCCAAAAACATTCAGTACTTC.

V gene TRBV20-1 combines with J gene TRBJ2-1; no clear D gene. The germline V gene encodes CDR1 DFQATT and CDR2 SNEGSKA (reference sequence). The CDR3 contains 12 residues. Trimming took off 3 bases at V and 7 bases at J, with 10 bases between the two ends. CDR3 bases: TGCAGTGCTAGGCCTCTGGGGAATGAGCAGTTCTTC. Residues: CSARPLGNEQFF.

The CDR3 nucleotides are TGTGCCAGCAGCCCCCCCGGAGGGAGGAGCGAGCAGTACTTC. The encoded protein is CASSPPGGRSEQYF. V and J are TRBV3-1 and TRBJ2-7; a weak D match, TRBD2 (6 bases). In germline, CDR1 is LGHDT, CDR2 YNNKEL (reference sequence). V was clipped by 4 bases and J by 6 bases, with 16 bases between them. There are 14 residues in the CDR3.

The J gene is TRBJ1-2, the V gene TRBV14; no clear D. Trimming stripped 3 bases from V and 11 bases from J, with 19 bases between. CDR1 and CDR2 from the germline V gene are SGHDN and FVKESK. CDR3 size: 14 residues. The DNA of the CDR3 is TGTGCCAGCAGCCAGGGAAGGGCCCCAGCGGGGTACACCTTC. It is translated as CASSQGRAPAGYTF.

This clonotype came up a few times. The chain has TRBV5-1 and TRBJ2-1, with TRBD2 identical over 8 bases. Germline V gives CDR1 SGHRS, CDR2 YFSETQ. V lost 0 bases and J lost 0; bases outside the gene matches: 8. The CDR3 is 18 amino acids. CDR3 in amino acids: CASSLVPSGYHSYNEQFF. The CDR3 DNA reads TGCGCCAGCAGCTTGGTGCCTAGCGGGTACCACTCCTACAATGAGCAGTTCTTC.

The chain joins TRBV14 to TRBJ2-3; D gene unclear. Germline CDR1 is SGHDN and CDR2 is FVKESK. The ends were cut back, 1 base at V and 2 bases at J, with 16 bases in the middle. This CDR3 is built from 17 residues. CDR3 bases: TGTGCCAGCAGCCAAGTCGGCCTCGTAGAAACCACAGATACGCAGTATTTT. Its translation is CASSQVGLVETTDTQYF.

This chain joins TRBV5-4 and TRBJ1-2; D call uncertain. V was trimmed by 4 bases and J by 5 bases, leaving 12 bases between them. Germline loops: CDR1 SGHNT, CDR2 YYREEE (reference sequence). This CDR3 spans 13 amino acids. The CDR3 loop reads CASSPGRVYGYTF. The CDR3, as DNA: TGTGCCAGCAGCCCTGGGAGGGTTTATGGCTACACCTTC. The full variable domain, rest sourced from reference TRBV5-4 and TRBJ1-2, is ETGVTQSPTHLIKTRGQQVTLRCSSQSGHNTVSWYQQALGQGPQFIFQYYREEENGRGNFPPRFSGLQFPNYSSELNVNALELDDSALYLCASSPGRVYGYTFGSGTRLTVV.

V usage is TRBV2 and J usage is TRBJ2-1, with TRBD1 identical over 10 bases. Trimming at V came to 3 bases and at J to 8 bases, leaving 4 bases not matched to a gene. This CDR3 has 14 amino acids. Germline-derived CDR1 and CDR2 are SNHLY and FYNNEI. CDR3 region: CASSEWTGGHEQFF. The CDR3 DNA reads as TGTGCCAGCAGTGAGTGGACAGGGGGGCATGAGCAGTTCTTC.

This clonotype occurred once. CDR3 region: CSVELAGGPWETQYF. CDR3 in DNA: TGCAGCGTTGAACTAGCGGGAGGGCCTTGGGAGACCCAGTACTTC. The rearrangement uses TRBV29-1 and TRBJ2-5; 12 bases line up with TRBD2. V was clipped by 2 bases and J by 5 bases; unmatched bases: 6. Germline V lookup: CDR1 SQVTM, CDR2 ANQGSEA. This CDR3 has 15 amino acids. The full variable domain, in which reference TRBV29-1 and TRBJ2-5 provide the parts outside the CDR3, is SAVISQKPSRDICQRGTSLTIQCQVDSQVTMMFWYRQQPGQSLTLIATANQGSEATYESGFVIDKFPISRPNLTFSTLTVSNMSPEDSSIYLCSVELAGGPWETQYFGPGTRLLVL.

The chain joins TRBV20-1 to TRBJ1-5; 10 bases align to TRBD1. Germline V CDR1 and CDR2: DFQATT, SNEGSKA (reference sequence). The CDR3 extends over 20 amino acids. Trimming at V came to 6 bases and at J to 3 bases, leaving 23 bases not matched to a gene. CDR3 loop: CSAAGDDKGTGVFSNQPQHF. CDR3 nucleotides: TGCAGTGCCGCCGGGGATGACAAAGGGACAGGGGTTTTCTCCAATCAGCCCCAGCATTTT.